The 20 T cell receptor beta chains presented below share a single source sample, sequenced in a study of T-cell memory formation after mild COVID-19. TCRdb analysed the 5' RACE reads with MiXCR anew, one entry per CDR3 protein. In the table there are 550,000 to 700,000 distinct CDR3 sequences, approximately 15% of which are singletons. Sequenced material: PBMCs or a T cell subset sorted from them (not recorded which). Receptors originate from an adult woman who had mild COVID-19 (a few samples of this study predate the infection). Cell type and time point are not known.

This sequence joins TRBV9 and TRBJ1-2, with D uncertain. V gave up 3 bases and J gave up 6 bases, with 9 bases separating them. This CDR3 is built from 12 residues. Germline loops: CDR1 SGDLS, CDR2 YYNGEE. CDR3 nucleotide sequence: TGTGCCAGCAGCGGACAAATCAATGGCTACACCTTC. Residues: CASSGQINGYTF.

This clonotype has more than one count but fewer than ten. The rearrangement uses TRBV4-2 and TRBJ2-7, with 12 bases that match TRBD1. The germline V gene has CDR1 LGHNA and CDR2 YNFKEQ. This CDR3 comprises 15 residues. V gave up 3 bases and J gave up 7 bases; unmatched junction bases: 7. CDR3: CASSQTGQGAGEQYF. CDR3 nucleotides: TGTGCCAGCAGCCAGACGGGACAGGGGGCCGGGGAGCAGTACTTC.

In this sample, this clonotype turned up a few times. The chain employs TRBV4-2 and TRBJ1-5, with D unclear. Germline loops: CDR1 LGHNA, CDR2 YNFKEQ. The CDR3 sequence is 15 residues long. The V and J ends lost 0 bases and 3 bases respectively, with 9 bases between them. The CDR3 DNA follows: TGTGCCAGCAGCCAAGAACCAGGCAACAATCAGCCCCAGCATTTT. Translation: CASSQEPGNNQPQHF.

The rearrangement links TRBV4-1 to TRBJ2-2, with D possibly being TRBD1 (6 bases). CDR1 is MGHRA and CDR2 is YSYEKL in the germline V gene. The V end was cut by 4 bases, the J end by 2 bases, with 20 bases between. This CDR3 is 18 amino acids long. CDR3 DNA: TGCGCCAGCAGCCGAAATCCATACCAGGGGCTAAACACCGGGGAGCTGTTTTTT. Translation gives CASSRNPYQGLNTGELFF.

The chain joins TRBV12-3 or TRBV12-4 to TRBJ2-1; either TRBD1 or TRBD2 may fit D (5 bases each). Trimming shortened V by 0 bases and J by 7 bases, and 7 bases separated the two germline ends. This CDR3 comprises 13 residues. This chain's CDR3 is CASSLAGENEQFF. The CDR3 DNA reads TGTGCCAGCAGTTTAGCGGGGGAGAATGAGCAGTTCTTC.

This clonotype was picked up a small number of times. The J gene is TRBJ2-3, the V gene TRBV7-3, with a tentative D call TRBD2 (7 bases). Deletions cut 5 bases from V and 4 bases from J, with 19 bases between. Germline assignment: CDR1 SGHTA and CDR2 FQGTGA. CDR3 length: 16 residues. CDR3 in amino acids: CASSPRGGGTPDTQYF. CDR3 in DNA: TGTGCCAGCAGCCCAAGGGGGGGCGGGACCCCAGATACGCAGTATTTT.

This clonotype was picked up a small number of times. The rearrangement uses TRBV29-1 and TRBJ2-1; D may be TRBD1 (6 bases). The ends were cut back, 2 bases at V and 9 bases at J, with 14 bases in the middle. Per the germline V gene, CDR1 is SQVTM and CDR2 is ANQGSEA. This CDR3 spans 13 amino acids. CDR3 residues: CSVEQGIGSEQFF. The CDR3 nucleotides are TGCAGCGTTGAACAGGGGATAGGGAGTGAGCAGTTCTTC.

This chain joins TRBV12-3 or TRBV12-4 and TRBJ1-4; D gene uncertain. The CDR3 consists of 15 residues. V was cut by 2 bases and J by 0 bases, with 7 bases left in between. The CDR3 DNA follows: TGTGCCAGCAGTTTATCCTTCGCAACTAATGAAAAACTGTTTTTT. Translating it yields CASSLSFATNEKLFF.

The sample holds a few counts of this clonotype. The V gene is TRBV13, the J gene TRBJ2-5; D remains ambiguous. CDR3 length equals 14 residues. From germline, CDR1 is PRHDT and CDR2 FYEKMQ (reference sequence). Between the trimmed V and J ends, which lost 0 bases and 5 bases, there was a span of 10 bases. In DNA, the CDR3 is TGTGCCAGCAGCTTAGGAGGTGCGATGGAGACCCAGTACTTC. Protein product: CASSLGGAMETQYF.

This clonotype was picked up a small number of times. This chain connects TRBV5-1 to TRBJ2-1; no clear D gene. V shed 3 bases and J shed 8 bases, with 3 bases lying between them. The CDR3 runs 10 residues. In germline, CDR1 is SGHRS, CDR2 YFSETQ. The CDR3 DNA follows: TGCGCCAGCAGCTCGGATGAGCAGTTCTTC. Translated, it gives CASSSDEQFF.

This clonotype was observed a handful of times. The rearrangement links TRBV4-1 to TRBJ1-6, with 7 bases matching TRBD1. The trim removed 5 bases at V and 9 bases at J, leaving 4 bases unmatched. The V gene's germline CDR1 is MGHRA and CDR2 YSYEKL. CDR3 length: 13 residues. The CDR3 sequence is CASSDPGGSPLHF. CDR3 nucleotide sequence: TGCGCCAGCAGCGATCCAGGGGGTTCACCCCTCCACTTT.

The rearrangement uses TRBV7-9 and TRBJ2-3; maybe TRBD2 (5 bases). Germline V lookup: CDR1 SEHNR, CDR2 FQNEAQ (reference sequence). V was clipped by 2 bases and J by 0 bases, with 12 bases between them. This CDR3 comprises 16 residues. The CDR3: CASSLRGRGSTDTQYF. The CDR3 coding sequence is TGTGCCAGCAGCTTACGTGGTCGGGGTAGCACAGATACGCAGTATTTT.

This clonotype was detected only a few times. The chain employs TRBV6-6 and TRBJ2-7; D is perhaps TRBD1 (6 bases). CDR1 MNHNY and CDR2 SVGAGI come from the germline V gene (reference sequence). V gave up 5 bases and J gave up 6 bases, with 17 bases separating them. The CDR3 length is 14 residues. The CDR3 here is CASSPTGGALEQYF. DNA of the CDR3: TGTGCCAGCAGTCCCACTGGGGGCGCGCTCGAGCAGTACTTC.

In its sample, this clonotype was seen many times. The rearrangement links TRBV25-1 to TRBJ2-7; D gene ambiguous. This CDR3 comprises 13 residues. V was shortened by 6 bases and J by 5 bases, with 14 bases between the two germline ends. Per the germline V gene, CDR1 is MGHDK and CDR2 is SYGVNS. CDR3 nucleotides: TGTGCCAGCAGGTTCCAGACATTTGACGAGCAGTACTTC. It is translated as CASRFQTFDEQYF.

The chain couples TRBV10-3 to TRBJ2-7, with a possible D match to TRBD1 (6 bases). V was trimmed by 3 bases and J by 5 bases, leaving 17 bases between them. The germline gives CDR1 ENHRY, CDR2 SYGVKD. The CDR3 is made up of 15 amino acids. This chain's CDR3 is CAISDPGQITDEQYF. The CDR3 DNA follows: TGTGCCATCAGTGACCCCGGACAGATAACGGACGAGCAGTACTTC.

The table lists this clonotype with a few counts. The gene calls are TRBV5-1 and TRBJ2-3; tentative D call: TRBD1 (5 bases). Trimming shortened V by 0 bases and J by 1 base, and 12 bases separated the two germline ends. Germline CDR1 reads SGHRS; CDR2 reads YFSETQ. This CDR3 contains 16 residues. The CDR3 nucleotides are TGCGCCAGCAGCTTGGAGTGGGGCGATGGCACAGATACGCAGTATTTT. Translated: CASSLEWGDGTDTQYF.

CDR3 DNA sequence: TGTGCCAGCAGCTTAGTGGTTGGGGAGCAGTTCTTC. This encodes CASSLVVGEQFF. The chain recombines TRBV5-4 with TRBJ2-1; D not certain. There are 12 residues in the CDR3. CDR1 and CDR2 from the germline V gene are SGHNT and YYREEE (reference sequence). V shed 2 bases and J shed 10 bases, with 10 bases lying between them.

The V call is TRBV30, the J call TRBJ1-2, with D possibly TRBD1 on 5 matching bases. CDR1 and CDR2 (germline): GTSNPN, SVGIG (reference sequence). The CDR3 runs 13 residues. V lost 7 bases and J lost 8, with 20 bases in between. CDR3 region: CASTRGGVGGYTF. The DNA for the CDR3 is TGTGCCTCTACTCGGGGCGGGGTGGGAGGCTACACCTTC.

The V call is TRBV7-9, the J call TRBJ2-5; TRBD2 agrees at 9 bases. The trim removed 5 bases at V and 5 bases at J, leaving 6 bases unmatched. The CDR3 contains 14 residues. In germline, CDR1 is SEHNR, CDR2 FQNEAQ (reference sequence). This CDR3 reads CASSKGLATETQYF. CDR3 DNA: TGTGCCAGCAGCAAGGGACTAGCAACCGAGACCCAGTACTTC.

There are a few counts of this clonotype. The V and J genes are TRBV5-1 and TRBJ2-1; D perhaps matches TRBD2 (6 bases). Germline CDR1 is SGHRS and CDR2 is YFSETQ. Trimming stripped 1 base from V and 10 bases from J, with 18 bases between. This CDR3 is 15 amino acids long. CDR3 region: CASSLRTTRSDEQFF. The CDR3 DNA sequence: TGCGCCAGCAGCTTGAGGACTACCCGGAGCGACGAGCAGTTCTTC.